The clone carrying this T cell receptor beta chain has only a few counts. The CDR3 runs to 16 residues. CDR1 SNHLY and CDR2 FYNNEI come from the germline V gene. V was trimmed by 7 bases and J by 3 bases, leaving 22 bases between them. The data belong to a study of blood T cell repertoires in COVID-19. Clones were sequenced by immunoSEQ multiplex PCR, and TCRdb holds only the in-frame ones, with some missing. The data contain some 300,000 clones, 85% of them singletons. Sequenced input: peripheral blood. The chain is built from TRBV2 and TRBJ2-7; a weak D match, TRBD2 (6 bases). This receptor was identified in a woman between 45 and 65 years old with active or convalescent COVID-19. The CDR3 DNA reads as TGTGCCAGCATCGAAGGTGGCTCGGGAGCGGGCTACGAGCAGTACTTC. This sequence encodes CASIEGGSGAGYEQYF. Supplemented by reference TRBV2 and TRBJ2-7, the full variable domain reads EPEVTQTPSHQVTQMGQEVILRCVPISNHLYFYWYRQILGQKVEFLVSFYNNEISEKSEIFDDQFSVERPDGSNFTLKIRSTKLEDSAMYFCASIEGGSGAGYEQYFGPGTRLTVT.